Sequencing of this TCR beta chain was carried out in a study of post-analysis software for immune sequencing data (dated by TCRdb to the mid-2010s). Some background on the complete study: Disease courses on record covered relapsing-remitting, secondary progressive and progressive-relapsing multiple sclerosis, though some patients had no subtype annotation. The patient repertoires were set against under 13 previously published healthy control repertoires from donors whose ages ranged from roughly 6 to 26 years. A subset of samples was prepared in parallel using single-end sample barcoding, then pooled and co-amplified after Illumina adapter ligation. The research as a whole found: Roughly 5 TRBV segments, including TRBV5-6, TRBV5-1 and TRBV20-1, were significantly more frequent in patients than controls. When samples were clustered directly using the F measure, samples prepared in the same batch co-clustered strongly, which prompted a batch-effect correction. Normalized Chao1 diversity was significantly lower in multiple sclerosis patients than controls, suggesting substantial peripheral T-cell clonal expansion. The control group was slightly older than the multiple sclerosis patient group.

TCR beta repertoires were profiled from peripheral blood of more than ten young patients with multiple sclerosis to demonstrate the VDJtools post-analysis software. The multiple sclerosis patients were children and adolescents between roughly 6 and 16 years of age. The germline V gene sets CDR1 to SQVTM and CDR2 to ANQGSEA. Inclusive of the bounding cysteine and phenylalanine, the CDR3 is 13 residues long. CDR3 DNA is the only sequence kept; it has 39 bases, read in frame from the first base. V and J lose 3 bases and 9 bases, and a span of 15 bases separates them. On this clonotype itself: Its antigen remains unidentified. There are no base qualities to consult, and no much larger clone falls within one base.

Receptor amplification or capture employed PCR. TCRdb records Illumina HiSeq 2500 as the sequencer. To reduce PCR and sequencing biases, unique molecular identifiers were incorporated into the TCR beta cDNA libraries. Roughly 0.5 million cDNA molecules were obtained per 1 to 10 million input T cells, so each molecule approximated one T cell. The patient libraries were prepared and sequenced with the same protocol used for the earlier healthy control dataset. Within a given batch, samples were prepared together, multiplexed and sequenced on the same HiSeq lane. The original pipeline was this. Raw barcoded reads were processed with MIGEC, and single-read molecular identifier groups were discarded before consensus assembly and CDR3 extraction. Clonotype tables were post-analysed with VDJtools, normalizing diversity by down-sampling all datasets to the smallest sample size. To correct batch-related cross-sample contamination, repertoire overlap clustering matched CDR3 amino acid sequences but not nucleotide sequences. TCRdb handled the public reads itself, with Q25 trimming in fastp and clone calling in MiXCR, and kept productive beta chains. Entries are consolidated by CDR3 protein sequence, retaining the most common genes and DNA. These V and J calls originate from TCRdb's pipeline instead of the authors' own analysis. In all, the sample holds some 690,000 distinct CDR3 sequences, and about 60% of those were seen once. The ten most abundant clones make up around 11% of the sample.

Specimen: blood. The V gene is TRBV29-1 and the J gene is TRBJ2-1; TRBD1 is a weak D gene call, 6 bases matching. The source is a girl aged 2 to 10 with multiple sclerosis. The nucleotide sequence reads as follows: TGCAGCGTTGACCCAAAGTACAGGGCTGAGCAGTTCTTC. It translates to CSVDPKYRAEQFF.